The 20 T cell receptor beta chains given below trace back to one sample, sequenced in a study of T cells expressing NK-cell markers. TCRdb reprocessed the 5' RACE reads, with one entry per CDR3 protein and no DNA. This repertoire includes about 150,000 distinct CDR3 sequences. The source material was blood T cells: a sorted CD56 or NKG2C T cell subset, CD4+ or CD8+ T cells, or bulk PBMC T cells (not recorded which). Receptor source: a woman aged 45-65 years in good health.

V gene TRBV12-5 combines with J gene TRBJ2-1; TCRdb's assignment of TRBD2 cannot be checked, as there is no DNA. The CDR3 is 18 residues long. Germline CDR1 is LGHNT and CDR2 is FRNRAP. CDR3 residues: CASGTEILAGGGYNEQFF. Based on the CDR3 plus reference TRBV12-5 and TRBJ2-1, the full variable domain is DARVTQTPRHKVTEMGQEVTMRCQPILGHNTVFWYRQTMMQGLELLAYFRNRAPLDDSGMPKDRFSAEMPDATLATLKIQPSEPRDSAVYFCASGTEILAGGGYNEQFFGPGTRLTVL.

This chain connects TRBV29-1 to TRBJ2-1; with no DNA, the TCRdb D assignment of TRBD1 cannot be verified. This CDR3 has 15 amino acids. Germline V gene data show CDR1 as SQVTM and CDR2 as ANQGSEA. The CDR3 loop is CSASFGADIHNEQFF.

This chain connects TRBV4-1 to TRBJ2-1; the D call from TCRdb, TRBD2, cannot be confirmed without DNA. The CDR3 runs 15 residues. Germline CDR1 reads MGHRA; CDR2 reads YSYEKL. The CDR3 sequence is CASSQITGGSNEQFF.

V gene TRBV6-2 or TRBV6-3 combines with J gene TRBJ2-7; TCRdb picks TRBD2, but there is no DNA to check that call. Germline V gives CDR1 MNHEY, CDR2 SVGEGT. There are 14 residues in the CDR3. Here the CDR3 reads CASSYVRGIPEQYF.

The V call is TRBV6-1, the J call TRBJ2-5; with no DNA, the TCRdb D assignment of TRBD1 cannot be verified. The CDR3 covers 16 residues. The germline CDR1 and CDR2 sequences are MNHNS and SASEGT. The CDR3 protein is CASIRSMGRGQETQYF.

The chain employs TRBV6-5 and TRBJ1-1; TCRdb indicates TRBD1, and absent DNA this call remains unverified. The CDR3 is 13 residues long. Germline CDR1 is MNHEY and CDR2 is SVGAGI. The CDR3 reads CASRTGLNTEAFF.

The genes are TRBV28 and TRBJ1-5; TCRdb designates TRBD1, a call that cannot be tested without DNA. CDR1 and CDR2 (germline): MDHEN, SYDVKM. The CDR3 consists of 14 residues. This CDR3 reads CASRPDRVNQPQHF.

The V and J genes are TRBV29-1 and TRBJ1-5; TCRdb's D call, TRBD1, is unchecked because there is no DNA. The germline V gene encodes CDR1 SQVTM and CDR2 ANQGSEA. The CDR3 length is 13 residues. CDR3 in amino acids: CSVEDRVDQPQHF.

The chain couples TRBV7-9 to TRBJ2-5; without DNA, the TCRdb call of TRBD1 cannot be checked. CDR1 is SEHNR, CDR2 FQNEAQ, per germline (reference sequence). CDR3 size: 16 residues. The CDR3 here is CASSPPRAVTQETQYF.

V gene TRBV12-5 combines with J gene TRBJ2-3; the TRBD2 assignment by TCRdb is unverifiable without DNA. Germline CDR1 and CDR2: LGHNT and FRNRAP. CDR3 length equals 14 residues. The chain's CDR3 is CASGVSGRTDTQYF.

The chain recombines TRBV12-5 with TRBJ2-1; TCRdb designates TRBD1, a call that cannot be tested without DNA. This CDR3 contains 14 residues. Germline-derived CDR1 and CDR2 are LGHNT and FRNRAP. Here the CDR3 reads CASGTRDSLNEQFF.

This chain links TRBV12-3 or TRBV12-4 with TRBJ2-1; with no DNA, the TCRdb D assignment of TRBD2 cannot be verified. This CDR3 is built from 16 residues. The CDR3 protein is CASSGTGTTHGNEQFF.

This rearrangement joins TRBV5-1 to TRBJ2-7; TCRdb selects TRBD2, and the lack of DNA leaves this call unchecked. Germline CDR1 and CDR2: SGHRS and YFSETQ. The CDR3 covers 14 residues. CDR3 region: CASSRSGNVDEQYF.

The J gene is TRBJ1-5, the V gene TRBV6-5; TCRdb names TRBD1, which stays unverified in the absence of DNA. Germline CDR1 MNHEY, CDR2 SVGAGI. CDR3 length: 15 amino acids. CDR3: CASSPRDRGNQPQHF.

CDR3 in amino acids: CASSSSGKSTGELFF. V and J are TRBV11-2 and TRBJ2-2; TCRdb selects TRBD1, and the lack of DNA leaves this call unchecked. CDR1 and CDR2 (germline): SGHAT, FQNNGV. This CDR3 has 15 amino acids.

The CDR3 region is CASSGTGVEQFF. This chain connects TRBV9 to TRBJ2-1; TCRdb selects TRBD1, and the lack of DNA leaves this call unchecked. This CDR3 spans 12 amino acids. Per germline, CDR1 SGDLS and CDR2 YYNGEE.

The chain recombines TRBV11-2 with TRBJ2-7; the TCRdb D gene call, TRBD1, has no DNA to confirm it. This CDR3 spans 12 amino acids. Germline V gene lookup returns CDR1 SGHAT and CDR2 FQNNGV. This CDR3 reads CASSLVGGDRYF.

The chain recombines TRBV4-1 with TRBJ2-5; there is no DNA to check the TCRdb D call of TRBD1. The CDR3 loop spans 16 amino acids. From germline, CDR1 is MGHRA and CDR2 YSYEKL. This chain's CDR3 is CASSQDLGPGKETQYF.

The chain couples TRBV27 to TRBJ2-1; TCRdb names TRBD1, which stays unverified in the absence of DNA. Germline CDR1 reads MNHEY; CDR2 reads SMNVEV (reference sequence). This CDR3 spans 15 amino acids. CDR3: CASSFGGVGSNEQFF.

This chain uses TRBV5-1 with TRBJ1-1; TCRdb calls TRBD1, which cannot be checked without DNA. The CDR3 is made up of 15 amino acids. Germline CDR1 and CDR2: SGHRS and YFSETQ. CDR3 in amino acids: CASSLAGQQNTEAFF.